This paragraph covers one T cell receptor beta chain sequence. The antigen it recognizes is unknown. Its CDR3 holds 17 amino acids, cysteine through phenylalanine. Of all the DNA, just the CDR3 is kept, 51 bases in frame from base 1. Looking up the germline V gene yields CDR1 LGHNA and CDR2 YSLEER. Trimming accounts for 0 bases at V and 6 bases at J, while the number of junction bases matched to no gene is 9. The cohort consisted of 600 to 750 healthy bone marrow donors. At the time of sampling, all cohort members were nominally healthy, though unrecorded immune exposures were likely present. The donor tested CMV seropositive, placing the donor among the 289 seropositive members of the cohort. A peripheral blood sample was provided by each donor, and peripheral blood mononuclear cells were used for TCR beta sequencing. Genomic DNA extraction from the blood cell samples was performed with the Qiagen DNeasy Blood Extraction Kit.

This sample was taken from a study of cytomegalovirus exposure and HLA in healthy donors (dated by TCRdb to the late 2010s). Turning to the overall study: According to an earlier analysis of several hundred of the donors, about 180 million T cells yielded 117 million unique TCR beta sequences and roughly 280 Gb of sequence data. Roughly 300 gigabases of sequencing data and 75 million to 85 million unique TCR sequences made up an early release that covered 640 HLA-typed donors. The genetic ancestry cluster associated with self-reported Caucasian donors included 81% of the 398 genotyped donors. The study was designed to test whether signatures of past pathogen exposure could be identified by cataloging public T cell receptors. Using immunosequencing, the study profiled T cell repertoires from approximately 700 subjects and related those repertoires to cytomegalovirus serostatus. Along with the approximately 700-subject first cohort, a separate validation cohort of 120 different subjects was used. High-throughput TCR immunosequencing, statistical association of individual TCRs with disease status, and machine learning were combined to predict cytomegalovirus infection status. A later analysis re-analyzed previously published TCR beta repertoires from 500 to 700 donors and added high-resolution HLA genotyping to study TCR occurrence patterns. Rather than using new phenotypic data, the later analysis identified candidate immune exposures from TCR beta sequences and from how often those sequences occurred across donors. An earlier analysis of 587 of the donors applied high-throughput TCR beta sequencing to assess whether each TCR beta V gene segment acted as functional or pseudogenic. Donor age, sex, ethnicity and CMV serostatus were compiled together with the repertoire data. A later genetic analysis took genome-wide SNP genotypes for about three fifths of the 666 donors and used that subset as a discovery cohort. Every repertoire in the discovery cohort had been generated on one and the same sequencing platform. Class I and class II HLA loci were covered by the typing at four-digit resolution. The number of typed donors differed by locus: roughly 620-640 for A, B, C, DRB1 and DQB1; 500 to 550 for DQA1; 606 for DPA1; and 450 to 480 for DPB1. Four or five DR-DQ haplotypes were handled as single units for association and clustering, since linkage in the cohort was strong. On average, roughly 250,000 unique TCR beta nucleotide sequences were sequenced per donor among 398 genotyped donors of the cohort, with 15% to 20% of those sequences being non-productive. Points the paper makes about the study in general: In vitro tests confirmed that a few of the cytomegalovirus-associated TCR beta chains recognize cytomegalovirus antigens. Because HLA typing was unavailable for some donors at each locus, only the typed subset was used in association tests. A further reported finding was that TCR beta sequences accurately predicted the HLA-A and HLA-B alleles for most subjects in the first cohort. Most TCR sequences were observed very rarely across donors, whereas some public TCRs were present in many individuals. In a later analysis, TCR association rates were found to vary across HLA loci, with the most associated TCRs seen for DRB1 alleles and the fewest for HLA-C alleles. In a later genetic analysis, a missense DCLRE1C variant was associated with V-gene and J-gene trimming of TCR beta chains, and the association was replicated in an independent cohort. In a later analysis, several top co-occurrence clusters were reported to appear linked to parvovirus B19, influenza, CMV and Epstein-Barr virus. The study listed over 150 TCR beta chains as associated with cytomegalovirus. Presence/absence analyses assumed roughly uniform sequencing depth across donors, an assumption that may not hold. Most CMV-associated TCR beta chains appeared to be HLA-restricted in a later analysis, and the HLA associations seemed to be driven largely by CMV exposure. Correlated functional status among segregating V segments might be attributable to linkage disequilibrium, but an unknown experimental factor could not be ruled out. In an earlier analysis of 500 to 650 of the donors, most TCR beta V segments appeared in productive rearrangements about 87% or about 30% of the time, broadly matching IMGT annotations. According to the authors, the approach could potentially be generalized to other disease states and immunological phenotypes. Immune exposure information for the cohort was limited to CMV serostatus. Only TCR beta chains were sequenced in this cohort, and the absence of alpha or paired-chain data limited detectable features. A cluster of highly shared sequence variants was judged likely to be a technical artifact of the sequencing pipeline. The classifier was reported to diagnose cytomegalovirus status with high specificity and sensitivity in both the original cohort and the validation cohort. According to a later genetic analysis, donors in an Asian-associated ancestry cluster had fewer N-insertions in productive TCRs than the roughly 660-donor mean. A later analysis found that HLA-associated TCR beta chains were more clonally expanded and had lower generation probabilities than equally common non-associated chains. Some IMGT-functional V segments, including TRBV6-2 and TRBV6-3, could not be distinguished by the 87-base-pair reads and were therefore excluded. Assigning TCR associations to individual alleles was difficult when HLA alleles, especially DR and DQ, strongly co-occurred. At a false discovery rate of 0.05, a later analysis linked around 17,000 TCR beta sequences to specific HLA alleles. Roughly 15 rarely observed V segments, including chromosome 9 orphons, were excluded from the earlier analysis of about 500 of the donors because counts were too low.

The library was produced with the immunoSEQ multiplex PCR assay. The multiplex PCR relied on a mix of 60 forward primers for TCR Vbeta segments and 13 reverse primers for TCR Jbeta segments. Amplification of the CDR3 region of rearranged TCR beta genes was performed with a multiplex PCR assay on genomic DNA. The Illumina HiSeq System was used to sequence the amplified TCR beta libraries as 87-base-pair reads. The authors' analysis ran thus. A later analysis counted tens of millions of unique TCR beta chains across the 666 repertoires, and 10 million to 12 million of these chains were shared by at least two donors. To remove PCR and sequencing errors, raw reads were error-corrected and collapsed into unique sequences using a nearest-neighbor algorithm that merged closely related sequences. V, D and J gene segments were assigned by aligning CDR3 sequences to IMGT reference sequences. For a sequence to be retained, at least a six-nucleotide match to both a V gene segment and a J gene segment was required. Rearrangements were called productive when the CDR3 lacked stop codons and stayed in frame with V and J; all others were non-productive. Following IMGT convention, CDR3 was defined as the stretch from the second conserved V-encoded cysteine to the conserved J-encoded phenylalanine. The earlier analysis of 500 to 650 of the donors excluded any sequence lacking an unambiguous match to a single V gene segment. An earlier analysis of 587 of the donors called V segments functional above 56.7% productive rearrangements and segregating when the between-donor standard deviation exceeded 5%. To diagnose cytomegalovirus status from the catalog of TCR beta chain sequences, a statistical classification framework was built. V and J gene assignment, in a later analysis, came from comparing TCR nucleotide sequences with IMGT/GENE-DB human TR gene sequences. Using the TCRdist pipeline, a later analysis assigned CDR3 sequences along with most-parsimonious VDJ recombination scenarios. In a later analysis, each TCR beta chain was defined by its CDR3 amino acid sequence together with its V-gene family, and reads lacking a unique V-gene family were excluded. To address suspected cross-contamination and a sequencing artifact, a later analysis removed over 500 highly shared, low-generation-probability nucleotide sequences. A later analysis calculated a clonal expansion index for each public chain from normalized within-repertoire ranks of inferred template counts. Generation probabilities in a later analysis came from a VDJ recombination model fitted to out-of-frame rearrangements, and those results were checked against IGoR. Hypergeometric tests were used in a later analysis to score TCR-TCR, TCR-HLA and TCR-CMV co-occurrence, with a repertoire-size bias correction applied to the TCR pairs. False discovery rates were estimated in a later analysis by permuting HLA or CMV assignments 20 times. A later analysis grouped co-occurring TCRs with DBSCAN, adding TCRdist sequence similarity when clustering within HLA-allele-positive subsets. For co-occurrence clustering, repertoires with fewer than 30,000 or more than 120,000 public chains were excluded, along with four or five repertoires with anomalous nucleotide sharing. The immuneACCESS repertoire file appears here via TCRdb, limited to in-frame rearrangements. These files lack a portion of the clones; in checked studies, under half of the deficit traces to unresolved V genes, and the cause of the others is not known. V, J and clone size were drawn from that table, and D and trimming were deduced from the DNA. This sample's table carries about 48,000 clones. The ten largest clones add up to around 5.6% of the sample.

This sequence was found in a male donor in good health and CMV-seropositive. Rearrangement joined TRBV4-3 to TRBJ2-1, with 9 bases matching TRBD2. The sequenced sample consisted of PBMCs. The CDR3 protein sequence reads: CASSQEPPSGAVNEQFF. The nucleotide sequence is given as TGCGCCAGCAGCCAAGAACCCCCTAGCGGGGCCGTCAATGAGCAGTTCTTC.